This TCR beta chain was identified during a study of beta chain features in type 1 diabetes. Expressed TCRB transcripts were sequenced after all isolated RNA was converted to cDNA. Generated by immunoSEQ multiplex PCR, the TCRdb table keeps only in-frame clones and is missing some. The sample lists approximately 160,000 clones; approximately 8.4% were seen once. The V gene's germline CDR1 is SGHTA and CDR2 FQGNSA. The CDR3 runs 16 residues. V was clipped by 4 bases and J by 3 bases; unmatched bases: 4. For this clone: The target antigen is unknown.

Study findings and constraints: Significant though moderate, a shortening of TCRB CDR3s appeared in all four CD4+ subsets of Type 1 diabetes patients. Patients' naive, central memory and regulatory TCRB repertoires appeared more alike than those of healthy donors.

Stem cell-like memory, regulatory, central memory and naive CD4+ cells were sorted via CD45RO/CCR7/CD25/CD127/CD95/CD27. The material sequenced was central memory CD4+ T cells from blood. This chain connects TRBV7-2 to TRBJ2-3; 13 bases align to TRBD2. The receptor was isolated from a woman under 30 in good health. The CDR3 sequence: CASSWTSGSGTDTQYF. DNA for the CDR3: TGTGCCAGCAGCTGGACTAGCGGGAGTGGAACAGATACGCAGTATTTT.